The next 12 T cell receptor beta chains were all read from a single sample in a study of radiotherapy plus CTLA-4 blockade in lung cancer listed by TCRdb under 2018. Receptor amplification or capture employed the immunoSEQ multiplex PCR assay. The clones in this table, taken by TCRdb from immuneACCESS, are in-frame only. Not every clone is retained; where verified, under half of the shortfall comes from an unresolved V gene, and the cause of the rest is unknown. The sample table shows roughly 110,000 clones, and 81% are seen once. Roughly 3.3% of the sample lies in the top ten. The material sequenced was peripheral blood, taken from a patient treated with radiotherapy plus ipilimumab. The receptors shown here come from a human donor with non-small cell lung cancer that progressed on radiotherapy plus ipilimumab. Some clones in this sample may be carry-over from other donors' samples.

The V call is TRBV10-3, the J call TRBJ1-6, with a possible D match to TRBD1 (5 bases). The V and J ends lost 3 bases and 6 bases respectively, with 12 bases between them. The V gene's germline CDR1 is ENHRY and CDR2 SYGVKD. This CDR3 comprises 15 residues. The CDR3 loop is CAISERDRGNSPLHF. CDR3 DNA: TGTGCCATCAGTGAAAGGGACCGGGGTAATTCACCCCTCCACTTT.

This clone was found a few times. V usage is TRBV5-1 and J usage is TRBJ1-1; no reliable D call. CDR1 and CDR2 (germline): SGHRS, YFSETQ. Trimming removed 4 bases at V and 0 bases at J, with 7 bases between. The CDR3 runs 13 residues. The CDR3 DNA follows: TGCGCCAGCAGCCTCGAAGTGAACACTGAAGCTTTCTTT. This encodes CASSLEVNTEAFF.

The gene calls are TRBV18 and TRBJ2-5, with unresolved D. Germline CDR1 is KGHSH and CDR2 is LQKENI. The V end was cut by 6 bases, the J end by 5 bases, with 13 bases between. This CDR3 has 13 residues. CDR3 coding DNA: TGTGCCAGCTCCCTCTCGGGTGCCGAGACCCAGTACTTC. Protein: CASSLSGAETQYF.

This clone appeared a single time. This rearrangement joins TRBV11-2 to TRBJ2-4; 9 bases are shared with TRBD1. Germline V gene lookup returns CDR1 SGHAT and CDR2 FQNNGV. Trimming took 5 bases from V and 2 from J; bases not matched to a gene: 7. CDR3 length: 16 amino acids. The CDR3 sequence: CASSPGQGRTKNIQYF. CDR3 DNA: TGTGCCAGCAGCCCCGGACAGGGGAGGACCAAAAACATTCAGTACTTC.

The chain couples TRBV2 to TRBJ1-2; D gene unclear. Germline V CDR1 and CDR2: SNHLY, FYNNEI. Trimming cost V 6 bases and J 4 bases, with 15 bases left between them. The CDR3 sequence is 14 residues long. The CDR3 DNA reads as TGTGCCAGCAGGGAAAGCGGACCGATCTATGGCTACACCTTC. Translated: CASRESGPIYGYTF.

The chain joins TRBV28 to TRBJ2-1; D unclear. V lost 6 bases, J lost 0 bases, and 15 bases lay in between. This CDR3 has 16 amino acids. Per the germline V gene, CDR1 is MDHEN and CDR2 is SYDVKM. The CDR3 DNA reads as TGTGCCAGCAGGGGGTCTGTGGCTTCCTCCTACAATGAGCAGTTCTTC. This gives the protein CASRGSVASSYNEQFF. Drawing the rest from reference TRBV28 and TRBJ2-1, the complete variable domain is DVKVTQSSRYLVKRTGEKVFLECVQDMDHENMFWYRQDPGLGLRLIYFSYDVKMKEKGDIPEGYSVSREKKERFSLILESASTNQTSMYLCASRGSVASSYNEQFFGPGTRLTVL.

V usage is TRBV20-1 and J usage is TRBJ2-3; no reliable D call. Per germline, CDR1 DFQATT and CDR2 SNEGSKA (reference sequence). The CDR3 length is 11 residues. V was trimmed by 5 bases and J by 4 bases, leaving 7 bases between them. The CDR3 here is CSAPVPDTQYF. The CDR3 nucleotides are TGCAGTGCTCCCGTCCCAGATACGCAGTATTTT.

The rearrangement joins TRBV5-1 to TRBJ2-2, with 11 bases aligning to TRBD2. Germline CDR1 and CDR2: SGHRS and YFSETQ. The CDR3 runs to 15 residues. The ends lost 4 bases at V and 1 base at J; junction bases unmatched: 0. The CDR3 DNA sequence: TGCGCCAGCAGCACTAGCGGGGGGAACACCGGGGAGCTGTTTTTT. It is translated as CASSTSGGNTGELFF.

The chain links TRBV5-1 to TRBJ2-7, with 9 bases aligning to TRBD1. J was trimmed by 5 bases and V by 4 bases; bases with no gene match: 4. Germline-derived CDR1 and CDR2 are SGHRS and YFSETQ. CDR3 size: 13 residues. The DNA of the CDR3 is TGCGCCAGCAGCGAGGGACAGGGCGACGAGCAGTACTTC. It yields the protein CASSEGQGDEQYF.

This chain connects TRBV19 to TRBJ2-5, with 9 positions matching TRBD2. The germline V gene encodes CDR1 LNHDA and CDR2 SQIVND (reference sequence). V shed 6 bases and J 4 bases; nucleotides not matched to a gene: 18. CDR3 size: 18 residues. The CDR3 spells CASSQGLLSSGGGETQYF. The CDR3 DNA is TGTGCCAGTAGCCAGGGGCTATTGAGTAGCGGGGGAGGAGAGACCCAGTACTTC.

CDR3 in amino acids: CASSPAGPLEAFF. The CDR3 DNA is TGTGCCAGCTCACCGGCCGGACCACTCGAAGCTTTCTTT. This chain connects TRBV18 to TRBJ1-1; D call uncertain. Germline CDR1 and CDR2: KGHSH and LQKENI. V gave up 3 bases and J gave up 8 bases, with 13 bases separating them. This CDR3 region has 13 residues.

V is TRBV30 and J is TRBJ2-7; D gene uncertain. Between the trimmed V and J ends, which lost 6 bases and 4 bases, there was a span of 25 bases. The CDR3 runs 16 residues. The V gene's germline CDR1 is GTSNPN and CDR2 SVGIG (reference sequence). The CDR3 coding sequence is TGTGCCTGCAAGCCAAGGGAAAGGGCGCAATCTTACGAGCAGTACTTC. Translating it yields CACKPRERAQSYEQYF.